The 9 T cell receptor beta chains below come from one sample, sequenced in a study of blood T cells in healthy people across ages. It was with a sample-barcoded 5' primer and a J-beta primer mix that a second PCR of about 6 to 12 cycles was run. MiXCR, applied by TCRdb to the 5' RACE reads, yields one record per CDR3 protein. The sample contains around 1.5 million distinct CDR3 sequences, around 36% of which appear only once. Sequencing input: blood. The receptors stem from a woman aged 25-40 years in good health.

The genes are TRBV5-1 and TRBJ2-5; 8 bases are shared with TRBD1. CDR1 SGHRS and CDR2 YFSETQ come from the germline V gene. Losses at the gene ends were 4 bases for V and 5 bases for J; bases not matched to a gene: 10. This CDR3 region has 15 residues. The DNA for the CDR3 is TGCGCCAGCAGCCCCCTGACAGGGGTCCGGGAGACCCAGTACTTC. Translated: CASSPLTGVRETQYF.

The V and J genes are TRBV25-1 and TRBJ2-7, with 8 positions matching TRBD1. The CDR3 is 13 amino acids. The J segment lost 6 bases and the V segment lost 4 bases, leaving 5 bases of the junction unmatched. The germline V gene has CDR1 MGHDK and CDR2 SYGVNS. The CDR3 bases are TGTGCCAGCAGTGTAACAGACAGGGGCGAGCAGTACTTC. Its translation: CASSVTDRGEQYF.

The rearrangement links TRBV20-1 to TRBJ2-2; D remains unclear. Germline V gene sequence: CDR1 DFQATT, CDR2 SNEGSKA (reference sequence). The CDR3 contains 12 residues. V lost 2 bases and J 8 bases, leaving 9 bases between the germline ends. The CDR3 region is CSARSLWGELFF. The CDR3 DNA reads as TGCAGTGCTAGATCCCTATGGGGGGAGCTGTTTTTT.

The CDR3 nucleotides read TGTGCCAGCAGTAGACAGGGGTCGCGCGAGACCCAGTACTTC. Amino acid sequence: CASSRQGSRETQYF. The chain employs TRBV6-1 and TRBJ2-5; the match to TRBD1 covers 8 bases. The J segment lost 5 bases and the V segment lost 5 bases, leaving 7 bases of the junction unmatched. Germline CDR1 is MNHNS and CDR2 is SASEGT. The CDR3 has 14 amino acids.

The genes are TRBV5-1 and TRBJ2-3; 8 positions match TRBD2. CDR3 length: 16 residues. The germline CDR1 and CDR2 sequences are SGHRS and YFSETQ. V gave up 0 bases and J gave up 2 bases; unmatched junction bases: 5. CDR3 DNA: TGCGCCAGCAGCTTGGTTACTAGCGGAGACACAGATACGCAGTATTTT. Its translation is CASSLVTSGDTDTQYF.

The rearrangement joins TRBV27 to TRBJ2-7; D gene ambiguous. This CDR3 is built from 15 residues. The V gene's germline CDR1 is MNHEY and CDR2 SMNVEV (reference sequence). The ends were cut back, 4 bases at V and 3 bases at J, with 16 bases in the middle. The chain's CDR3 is CASSSIVGPCYEQYF. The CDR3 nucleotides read TGTGCCAGCAGTTCAATTGTGGGTCCTTGCTACGAGCAGTACTTC.

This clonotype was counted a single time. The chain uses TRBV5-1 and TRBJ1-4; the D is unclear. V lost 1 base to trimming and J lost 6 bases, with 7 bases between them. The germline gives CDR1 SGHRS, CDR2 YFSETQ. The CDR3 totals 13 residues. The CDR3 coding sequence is TGCGCCAGCAGCTTGTTTCCCGATGAAAAACTGTTTTTT. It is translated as CASSLFPDEKLFF.

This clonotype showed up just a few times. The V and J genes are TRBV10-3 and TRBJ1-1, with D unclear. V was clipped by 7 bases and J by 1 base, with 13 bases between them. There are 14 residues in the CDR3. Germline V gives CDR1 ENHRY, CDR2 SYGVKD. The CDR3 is CAINRGTTNTEAFF. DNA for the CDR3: TGTGCCATCAATCGGGGTACAACGAACACTGAAGCTTTCTTT.

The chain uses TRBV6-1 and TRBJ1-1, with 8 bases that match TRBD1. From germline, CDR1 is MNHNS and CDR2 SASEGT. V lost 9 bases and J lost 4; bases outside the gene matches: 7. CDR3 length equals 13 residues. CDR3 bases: TGTGCCAGTGAGACAGGGGAGGGCACTGAAGCTTTCTTT. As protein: CASETGEGTEAFF.